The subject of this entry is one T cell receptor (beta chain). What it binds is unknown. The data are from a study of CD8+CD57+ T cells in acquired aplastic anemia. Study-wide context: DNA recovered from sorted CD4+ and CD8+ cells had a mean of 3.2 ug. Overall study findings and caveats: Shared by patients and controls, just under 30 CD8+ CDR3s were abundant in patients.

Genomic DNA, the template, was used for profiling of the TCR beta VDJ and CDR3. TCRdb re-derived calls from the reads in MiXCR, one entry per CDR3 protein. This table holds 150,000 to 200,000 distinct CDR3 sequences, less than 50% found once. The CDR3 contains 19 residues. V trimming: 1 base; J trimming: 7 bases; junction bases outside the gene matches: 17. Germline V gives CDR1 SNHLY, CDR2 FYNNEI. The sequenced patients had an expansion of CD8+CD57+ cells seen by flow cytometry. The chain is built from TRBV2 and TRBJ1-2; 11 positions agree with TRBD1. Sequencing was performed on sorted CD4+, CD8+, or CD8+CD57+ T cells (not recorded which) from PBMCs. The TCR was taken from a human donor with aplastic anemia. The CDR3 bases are TGTGCCAGCAGTGAAGGGCGGACCCCTAGGACAGGGGGCATAGGTGGCTACACCTTC. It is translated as CASSEGRTPRTGGIGGYTF.